This T cell receptor (beta chain) was captured in a study of PD-L1 blockade in urothelial cancer. Termini included, the CDR3 measures 14 amino acids. Per the germline V gene, CDR1 is SEHNR and CDR2 is FQNEAQ (reference sequence). A word on this clone: The CDR3 carries no conserved terminal phenylalanine or tryptophan, so it likely arises from a read error. The DNA is omitted, as the CDR3 cannot be located on it reliably, and the CDR3 follows TCRdb's listing.

Sequenced by immunoSEQ multiplex PCR; TCRdb stores in-frame clones only, minus some. The data contain roughly 50,000 clones, roughly 77% of them singletons. The sequencing used PBMCs, collected around atezolizumab (anti-PD-L1) treatment. The sequence was obtained from a man in his 70s with urothelial cancer. This chain uses TRBV7-9 with TRBJ2-3; TRBD2 is the table's D call and was not checked against the DNA. The CDR3 reads CASSPTGKAGATIL.